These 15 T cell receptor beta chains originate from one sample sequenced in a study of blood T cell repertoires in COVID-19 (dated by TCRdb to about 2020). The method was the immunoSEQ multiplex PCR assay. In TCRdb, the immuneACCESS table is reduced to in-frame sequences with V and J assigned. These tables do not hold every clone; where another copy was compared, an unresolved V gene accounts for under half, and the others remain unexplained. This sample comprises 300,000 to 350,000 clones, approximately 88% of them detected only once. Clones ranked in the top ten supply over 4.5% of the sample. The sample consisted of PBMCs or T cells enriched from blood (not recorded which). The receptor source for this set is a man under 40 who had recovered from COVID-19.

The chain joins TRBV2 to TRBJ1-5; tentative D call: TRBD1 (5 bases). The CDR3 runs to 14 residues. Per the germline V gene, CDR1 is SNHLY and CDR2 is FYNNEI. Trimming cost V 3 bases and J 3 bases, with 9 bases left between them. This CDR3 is CASSEARANQPQHF. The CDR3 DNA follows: TGTGCCAGCAGTGAGGCCAGGGCCAATCAGCCCCAGCATTTT. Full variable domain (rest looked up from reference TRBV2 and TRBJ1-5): EPEVTQTPSHQVTQMGQEVILRCVPISNHLYFYWYRQILGQKVEFLVSFYNNEISEKSEIFDDQFSVERPDGSNFTLKIRSTKLEDSAMYFCASSEARANQPQHFGDGTRLSIL.

The CDR3 DNA follows: TGCGCCAGCGACCGGACGGGACTAGCCAAAAACATTCAGTACTTC. Amino acids: CASDRTGLAKNIQYF. The chain recombines TRBV5-1 with TRBJ2-4; D is possibly TRBD2 (6 bases). The length of the CDR3 is 15 residues. Germline lookup yields CDR1 SGHRS and CDR2 YFSETQ. V dropped 7 bases and J dropped 0 bases, with 14 bases sitting between them. The full variable domain, completed using reference TRBV5-1 and TRBJ2-4, is KAGVTQTPRYLIKTRGQQVTLSCSPISGHRSVSWYQQTPGQGLQFLFEYFSETQRNKGNFPGRFSGRQFSNSRSEMNVSTLELGDSALYLCASDRTGLAKNIQYFGAGTRLSVL.

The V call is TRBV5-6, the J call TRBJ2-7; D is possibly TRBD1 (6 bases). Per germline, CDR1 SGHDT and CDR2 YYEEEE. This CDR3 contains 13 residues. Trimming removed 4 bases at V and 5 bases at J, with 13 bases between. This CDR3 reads CASSPGAGDEQYF. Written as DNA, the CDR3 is TGTGCCAGCAGCCCAGGAGCAGGGGACGAGCAGTACTTC.

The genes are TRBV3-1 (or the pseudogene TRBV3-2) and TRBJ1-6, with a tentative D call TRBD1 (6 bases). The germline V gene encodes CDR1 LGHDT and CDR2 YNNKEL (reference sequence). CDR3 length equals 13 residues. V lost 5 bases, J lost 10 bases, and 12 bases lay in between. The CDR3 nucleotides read TGTGCCAGCAGCGACCGGACAGCCTCACCCCTCCACTTT. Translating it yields CASSDRTASPLHF.

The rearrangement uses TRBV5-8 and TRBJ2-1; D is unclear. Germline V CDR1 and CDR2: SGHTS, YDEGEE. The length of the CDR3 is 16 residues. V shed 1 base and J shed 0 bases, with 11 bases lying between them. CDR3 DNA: TGTGCCAGCAGCTTGACCTCTGGAGACTCCTACAATGAGCAGTTCTTC. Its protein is CASSLTSGDSYNEQFF.

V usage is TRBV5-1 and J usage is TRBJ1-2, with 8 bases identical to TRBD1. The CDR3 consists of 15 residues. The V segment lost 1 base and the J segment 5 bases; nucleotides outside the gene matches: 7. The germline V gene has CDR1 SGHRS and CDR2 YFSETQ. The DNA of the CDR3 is TGCGCCAGCAGCTTGAACTCCGGGACAGGTTATGGCTACACCTTC. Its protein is CASSLNSGTGYGYTF.

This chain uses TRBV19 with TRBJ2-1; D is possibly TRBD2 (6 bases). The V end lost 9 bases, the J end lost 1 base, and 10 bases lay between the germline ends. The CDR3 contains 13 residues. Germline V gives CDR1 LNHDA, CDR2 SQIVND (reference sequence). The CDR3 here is CASAGGSYNEQFF. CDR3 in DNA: TGTGCCAGCGCCGGGGGATCCTACAATGAGCAGTTCTTC. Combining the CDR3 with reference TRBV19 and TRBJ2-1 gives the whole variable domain DGGITQSPKYLFRKEGQNVTLSCEQNLNHDAMYWYRQDPGQGLRLIYYSQIVNDFQKGDIAEGYSVSREKKESFPLTVTSAQKNPTAFYLCASAGGSYNEQFFGPGTRLTVL.

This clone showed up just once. CDR3 sequence: CASSLLTSGGTYEQYF. DNA for the CDR3: TGCGCCAGCAGCCTCCTCACTAGCGGGGGGACCTACGAGCAGTACTTC. J is TRBJ2-7 and V is TRBV5-1; 12 bases align to TRBD2. CDR3 length: 16 amino acids. Per the germline V gene, CDR1 is SGHRS and CDR2 is YFSETQ. Germline trimming cut 4 bases from V and 2 bases from J; bases unmatched to any gene: 7.

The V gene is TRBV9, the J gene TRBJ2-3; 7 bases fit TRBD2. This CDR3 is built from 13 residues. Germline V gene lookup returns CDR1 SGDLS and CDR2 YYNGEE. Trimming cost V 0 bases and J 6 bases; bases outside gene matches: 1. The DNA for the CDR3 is TGTGCCAGCAGCGTAGGGACTAGGGATACGCAGTATTTT. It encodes CASSVGTRDTQYF.

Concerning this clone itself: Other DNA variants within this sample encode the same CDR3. The CDR3 DNA follows: TGTGCCAGCAGCCCGGGGACAGGGGCAACTAATGAAAAACTGTTTTTT. Translating it yields CASSPGTGATNEKLFF. J is TRBJ1-4 and V is TRBV7-9; TRBD1 agrees at 10 bases. V lost 5 bases and J lost 0; bases outside the gene matches: 3. Looked up from germline, CDR1 is SEHNR and CDR2 is FQNEAQ (reference sequence). The CDR3 spans 16 residues.

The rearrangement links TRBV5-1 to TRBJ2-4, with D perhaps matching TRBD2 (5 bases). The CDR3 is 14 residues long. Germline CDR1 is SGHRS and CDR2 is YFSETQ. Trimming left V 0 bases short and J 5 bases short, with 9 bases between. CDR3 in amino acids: CASSLGGYQNIQYF. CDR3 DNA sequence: TGCGCCAGCAGCTTGGGAGGGTACCAAAACATTCAGTACTTC.

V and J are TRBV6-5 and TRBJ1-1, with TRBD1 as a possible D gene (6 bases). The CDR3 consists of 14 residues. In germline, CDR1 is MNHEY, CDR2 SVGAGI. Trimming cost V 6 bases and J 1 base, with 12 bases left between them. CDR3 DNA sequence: TGTGCCAGCAGCCCGGGGACATCGAACACTGAAGCTTTCTTT. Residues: CASSPGTSNTEAFF.

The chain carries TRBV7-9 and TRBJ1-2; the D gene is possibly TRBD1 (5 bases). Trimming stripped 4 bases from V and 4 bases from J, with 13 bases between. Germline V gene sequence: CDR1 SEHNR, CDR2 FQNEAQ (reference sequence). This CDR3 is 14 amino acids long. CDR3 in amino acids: CASSSTRVGYGYTF. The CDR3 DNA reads TGTGCCAGCAGCTCAACCAGGGTGGGCTATGGCTACACCTTC.

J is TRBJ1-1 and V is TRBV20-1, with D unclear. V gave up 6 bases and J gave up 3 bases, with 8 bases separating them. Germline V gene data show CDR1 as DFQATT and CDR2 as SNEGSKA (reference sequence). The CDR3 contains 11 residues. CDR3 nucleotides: TGCAGTGCCCCTACCCACACTGAAGCTTTCTTT. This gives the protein CSAPTHTEAFF.

The CDR3 loop reads CASRTTGTGNQPQHF. As DNA, the CDR3 is TGTGCCAGCAGAACTACCGGGACAGGAAATCAGCCCCAGCATTTT. V is TRBV28 and J is TRBJ1-5; 8 bases align to TRBD1. The CDR3 has 15 amino acids. J gave up 4 bases and V 6 bases, and 8 bases lay outside the gene matches. Germline V CDR1 and CDR2: MDHEN, SYDVKM. The whole variable domain, filled in from reference TRBV28 and TRBJ1-5, reads DVKVTQSSRYLVKRTGEKVFLECVQDMDHENMFWYRQDPGLGLRLIYFSYDVKMKEKGDIPEGYSVSREKKERFSLILESASTNQTSMYLCASRTTGTGNQPQHFGDGTRLSIL.